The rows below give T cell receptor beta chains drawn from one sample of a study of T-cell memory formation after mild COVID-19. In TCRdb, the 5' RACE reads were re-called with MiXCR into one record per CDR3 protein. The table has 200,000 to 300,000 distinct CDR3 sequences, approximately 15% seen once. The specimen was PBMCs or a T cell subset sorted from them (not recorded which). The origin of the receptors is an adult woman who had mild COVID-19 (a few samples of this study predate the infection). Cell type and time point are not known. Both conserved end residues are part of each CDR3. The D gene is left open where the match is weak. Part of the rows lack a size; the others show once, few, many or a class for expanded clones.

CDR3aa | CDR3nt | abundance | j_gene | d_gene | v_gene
CASSFRTYGQGFGEQFF | TGTGCCAGCAGCTTCCGGACGTATGGACAGGGATTCGGTGAGCAGTTCTTC | - | TRBJ2-1 | TRBD1 | TRBV5-6
CASSPTLDSSYEQYF | TGTGCCAGCAGTCCGACCTTGGACAGTTCCTACGAGCAGTACTTC | - | TRBJ2-7 | - | TRBV6-6
CASSATGLVGNEQFF | TGTGCCAGCAGCGCAACGGGACTAGTGGGCAATGAGCAGTTCTTC | - | TRBJ2-1 | TRBD2 | TRBV9
CASRTGQGTDTQYF | TGTGCCAGCAGAACGGGACAGGGAACAGATACGCAGTATTTT | many | TRBJ2-3 | TRBD1 | TRBV7-2
CASSRGRGNFDNYGYTF | TGTGCCAGTAGTCGGGGGAGAGGGAATTTCGACAACTATGGCTACACCTTC | - | TRBJ1-2 | - | TRBV19
CASSVEPGNEAFF | TGTGCCAGCAGCGTAGAGCCCGGGAATGAAGCTTTCTTT | - | TRBJ1-1 | - | TRBV9
CASSVAYASGSPDTQYF | TGTGCCAGCAGCGTAGCCTACGCTAGCGGGAGTCCAGATACGCAGTATTTT | - | TRBJ2-3 | TRBD2 | TRBV9
CASRPTHRTWAEAFF | TGTGCCAGCAGGCCCACCCACAGGACTTGGGCTGAAGCTTTCTTT | few | TRBJ1-1 | - | TRBV12-3/TRBV12-4
CASSPFRETNQPQHF | TGTGCCAGCAGTCCCTTCAGGGAAACGAATCAGCCCCAGCATTTT | - | TRBJ1-5 | - | TRBV6-1
CASRYRGNTEAFF | TGTGCCAGCAGGTACAGGGGGAACACTGAAGCTTTCTTT | - | TRBJ1-1 | TRBD1 | TRBV6-5
CASSPSDTLPYNEQFF | TGCGCCAGCAGCCCCAGCGACACGTTACCTTACAATGAGCAGTTCTTC | once | TRBJ2-1 | - | TRBV5-1
CASSLIAGKMRNEQFF | TGCGCCAGCAGCCTCATAGCGGGGAAAATGAGGAATGAGCAGTTCTTC | few | TRBJ2-1 | TRBD2 | TRBV5-1
CASSLVGREGETQYF | TGCGCCAGCAGCTTGGTGGGACGGGAGGGAGAGACCCAGTACTTC | - | TRBJ2-5 | TRBD2 | TRBV5-1
CSVRTLTGANVLTF | TGCAGCGTTAGGACCCTTACGGGGGCCAACGTCCTGACTTTC | many | TRBJ2-6 | - | TRBV29-1
CASSSLAGYEQYF | TGCGCCAGCAGCTCACTAGCGGGCTACGAGCAGTACTTC | few | TRBJ2-7 | TRBD2 | TRBV5-1
CASSSLSRGASYEQYF | TGTGCCAGCAGCTCCCTCAGTCGGGGGGCCTCCTACGAGCAGTACTTC | few | TRBJ2-7 | - | TRBV7-6
CASRRGTGYEKLFF | TGTGCCAGCAGGCGGGGGACAGGATATGAAAAACTGTTTTTT | - | TRBJ1-4 | TRBD1 | TRBV12-3/TRBV12-4
CASSQPLAGTGVTEAFF | TGCGCCAGCAGCCAACCATTAGCCGGGACAGGGGTCACTGAAGCTTTCTTT | - | TRBJ1-1 | TRBD1 | TRBV4-1
CASRNKSGGSVNTEAFF | TGCGCCAGCAGAAACAAATCAGGGGGATCCGTTAACACTGAAGCTTTCTTT | - | TRBJ1-1 | TRBD1 | TRBV5-1
CATSDLPGLKETQYF | TGTGCCACCAGTGATTTACCAGGCCTAAAAGAGACCCAGTACTTC | many | TRBJ2-5 | - | TRBV24-1
CASSPRGGPYQPQHF | TGTGCCAGCAGCCCTCGCGGTGGTCCCTATCAGCCCCAGCATTTT | few | TRBJ1-5 | - | TRBV7-2
CATSVQSNEQFF | TGTGCCACCAGTGTACAGTCGAATGAGCAGTTCTTC | - | TRBJ2-1 | - | TRBV24-1
CASSFDSGELFF | TGTGCCAGCAGTTTTGATTCAGGGGAGCTGTTTTTT | many | TRBJ2-2 | - | TRBV12-3/TRBV12-4
CASSLPGGLQHF | TGTGCCAGCAGCTTGCCCGGGGGGCTCCAGCATTTT | many | TRBJ1-5 | - | TRBV5-5
CASSLTTGVGEAFF | TGTGCCAGCAGCCTCACGACAGGGGTTGGTGAAGCTTTCTTT | - | TRBJ1-1 | TRBD1 | TRBV11-2